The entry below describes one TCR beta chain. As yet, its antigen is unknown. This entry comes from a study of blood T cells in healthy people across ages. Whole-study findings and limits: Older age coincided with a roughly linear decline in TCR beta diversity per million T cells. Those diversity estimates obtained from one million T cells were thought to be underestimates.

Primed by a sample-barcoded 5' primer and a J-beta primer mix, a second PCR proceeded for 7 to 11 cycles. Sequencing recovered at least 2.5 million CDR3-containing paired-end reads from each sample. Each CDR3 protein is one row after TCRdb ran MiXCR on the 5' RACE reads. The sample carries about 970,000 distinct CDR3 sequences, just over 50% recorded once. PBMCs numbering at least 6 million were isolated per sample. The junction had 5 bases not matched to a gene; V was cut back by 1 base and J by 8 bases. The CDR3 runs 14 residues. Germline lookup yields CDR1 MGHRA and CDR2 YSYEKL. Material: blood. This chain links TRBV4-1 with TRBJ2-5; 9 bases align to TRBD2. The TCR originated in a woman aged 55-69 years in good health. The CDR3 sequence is CASSQGQAGGTQYF. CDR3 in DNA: TGCGCCAGCAGCCAAGGGCAAGCGGGAGGTACCCAGTACTTC.